Each of the 26 T cell receptor beta chains below was sequenced from the same sample in a study of CD8 T cells in ankylosing spondylitis. TCRdb passed the 5' RACE reads through MiXCR, listing each CDR3 protein once. The repertoire consists of 220,000 or so distinct CDR3 sequences, with over 9.5% occurring once and the leading ten covering less than 25%. The sample consisted of blood, either unsorted or a sorted T cell fraction (not recorded which). Every receptor here comes from a male donor with ankylosing spondylitis or in good health (not recorded which).

The chain uses TRBV2 and TRBJ1-2; 11 nucleotides align to TRBD1. The CDR3 extends over 13 amino acids. Germline CDR1 reads SNHLY; CDR2 reads FYNNEI. With V trimmed by 8 bases and J by 10 bases, 9 bases remained unmatched. CDR3 sequence reads: CASRDRGFFAYTF. CDR3 DNA: TGTGCCAGCCGGGACAGGGGGTTTTTTGCCTACACCTTC.

At least ten counts were recorded for this clonotype. The chain couples TRBV6-1 to TRBJ2-1, with TRBD2 matching over 8 bases. Unmatched junction bases numbered 7, after V lost 2 bases and J lost 10 bases. The CDR3 has 14 residues. Germline CDR1 is MNHNS and CDR2 is SASEGT. CDR3 region: CASSESGGATEQFF. For the CDR3, the DNA is TGTGCCAGCAGTGAATCCGGGGGGGCAACGGAGCAGTTCTTC.

This chain uses TRBV11-2 with TRBJ1-2, with no clear D. The CDR3 spans 13 residues. CDR1 and CDR2 from the germline V gene are SGHAT and FQNNGV. With 1 base removed from V and 4 bases from J, the gap between germline ends came to 7 bases. The CDR3 coding sequence is TGTGCCAGCAGCTTAGGCCACGGCTATGGCTACACCTTC. It codes for CASSLGHGYGYTF.

The table lists this clonotype with a few counts. The chain uses TRBV19 and TRBJ2-5; the D is unclear. This CDR3 is 15 amino acids long. Germline V gene data show CDR1 as LNHDA and CDR2 as SQIVND (reference sequence). Deletions cut 1 base from V and 3 bases from J, with 12 bases between. This chain's CDR3 is CASSIARGEEETQYF. CDR3 nucleotide sequence: TGTGCCAGTAGTATAGCACGAGGAGAAGAAGAGACCCAGTACTTC.

This clonotype was found many times. The rearrangement links TRBV2 to TRBJ2-5, with TRBD1 identical over 10 bases. Germline-derived CDR1 and CDR2 are SNHLY and FYNNEI. After removal of 5 bases from V and 3 bases from J, the junction contained 6 bases not matched to a gene. The CDR3 spans 15 residues. This CDR3 reads CASSRQGAPEETQYF. The CDR3 coding sequence is TGTGCCAGCAGTAGACAGGGGGCGCCGGAAGAGACCCAGTACTTC.

The table lists this clonotype with many counts. This chain uses TRBV5-1 with TRBJ1-2; 11 bases line up with TRBD1. Germline assignment: CDR1 SGHRS and CDR2 YFSETQ. The CDR3 contains 14 residues. Losses at the gene ends were 4 bases for V and 7 bases for J; bases not matched to a gene: 6. CDR3 sequence: CASSVAGTGGGYTF. CDR3 DNA: TGCGCCAGCAGCGTAGCCGGGACAGGGGGTGGCTACACCTTC. The full variable domain, with the rest looked up from reference TRBV5-1 and TRBJ1-2, is KAGVTQTPRYLIKTRGQQVTLSCSPISGHRSVSWYQQTPGQGLQFLFEYFSETQRNKGNFPGRFSGRQFSNSRSEMNVSTLELGDSALYLCASSVAGTGGGYTFGSGTRLTVV.

This clonotype was detected only a few times. The chain combines TRBV7-2 with TRBJ2-5; D is ambiguous. The CDR3 length is 14 residues. Germline CDR1 reads SGHTA; CDR2 reads FQGNSA. Trimming pared 0 bases from V and 0 bases from J, leaving 5 bases between. CDR3 nucleotide sequence: TGTGCCAGCAGCTTAGCGGTTTACCAAGAGACCCAGTACTTC. It encodes CASSLAVYQETQYF.

The CDR3 nucleotides read TGCGCCAGCAGCCGGACAGGGAGTAACGATGAGCAGTTCTTC. This sequence encodes CASSRTGSNDEQFF. This chain links TRBV5-1 with TRBJ2-1; TRBD1 agrees at 8 bases. The CDR3 length is 14 residues. CDR1 SGHRS and CDR2 YFSETQ come from the germline V gene. J was trimmed by 8 bases and V by 4 bases; bases with no gene match: 8.

This clonotype has ten or more counts. The chain has TRBV3-1 and TRBJ1-2; D is unclear. Germline CDR1 reads LGHDT; CDR2 reads YNNKEL (reference sequence). This CDR3 has 14 amino acids. Trimming took 1 base from V and 4 from J, leaving 10 bases between them. The CDR3 DNA reads as TGTGCCAGCAGCCAAGTGGGTACCCCCTATGGCTACACCTTC. As protein: CASSQVGTPYGYTF.

This clonotype was found many times. The chain carries TRBV6-1 and TRBJ1-3; D gene unclear. The CDR3 loop spans 13 amino acids. The germline CDR1 and CDR2 sequences are MNHNS and SASEGT. V shed 6 bases and J shed 2 bases, with 8 bases lying between them. In DNA form, the CDR3 reads TGTGCCAGCAGGGAGTGGACTGGAAACACCATATATTTT. This gives the protein CASREWTGNTIYF.

The sample holds a few counts of this clonotype. This chain uses TRBV2 with TRBJ1-1; maybe TRBD1 (5 bases). Trimming removed 2 bases at V and 3 bases at J, with 13 bases between. From germline, CDR1 is SNHLY and CDR2 FYNNEI. The length of the CDR3 is 15 residues. DNA of the CDR3: TGTGCCAGCAGTGAATACGCTGGGGCGCACACTGAAGCTTTCTTT. Amino acids: CASSEYAGAHTEAFF.

This clonotype showed up many times. This chain connects TRBV6-1 to TRBJ2-1; 16 bases are a match to TRBD2. Germline CDR1 is MNHNS and CDR2 is SASEGT. Trimming cost V 8 bases and J 8 bases; bases outside gene matches: 12. The CDR3 is 17 amino acids. CDR3 DNA sequence: TGTGCCAGCCGCTCAACTGGGACTAGCGGGGGGGCGGATGAGCAGTTCTTC. Its protein is CASRSTGTSGGADEQFF.

This clonotype occurred a few times. The rearrangement links TRBV7-2 to TRBJ2-1; 9 bases fit TRBD2. The CDR3 runs to 16 residues. V lost 4 bases and J lost 2; bases outside the gene matches: 6. The germline V gene has CDR1 SGHTA and CDR2 FQGNSA. The CDR3 is CASSSLAGATYNEQFF. In nucleotides, the CDR3 is TGTGCCAGCAGCTCTTTAGCGGGGGCCACCTACAATGAGCAGTTCTTC.

This clonotype occurred a few times. V is TRBV11-2 and J is TRBJ1-2, with D possibly matching TRBD1 (5 bases). Trimming stripped 2 bases from V and 8 bases from J, with 18 bases between. In germline, CDR1 is SGHAT, CDR2 FQNNGV. The CDR3 length is 15 residues. CDR3 nucleotide sequence: TGTGCCAGCAGCTTAACCACACGGGACTCCTCAGGCTACACCTTC. Its translation: CASSLTTRDSSGYTF.

This clonotype came up many times. The chain joins TRBV3-1 to TRBJ2-3, with D unclear. Trimming left V 1 base short and J 11 bases short, with 13 bases between. CDR3 size: 13 residues. From germline, CDR1 is LGHDT and CDR2 YNNKEL (reference sequence). The CDR3 sequence: CASSQASRFEQYF. The DNA of the CDR3 is TGTGCCAGCAGCCAAGCCTCCAGATTTGAGCAGTATTTT.

The CDR3 is CASSQAQGGGERPQHF. CDR3 nucleotide sequence: TGTGCCAGCAGCCAAGCCCAGGGTGGTGGCGAACGGCCCCAGCATTTT. This chain uses TRBV4-2 with TRBJ1-5, with a tentative D call TRBD1 (5 bases). The CDR3 is made up of 16 amino acids. Germline CDR1 reads LGHNA; CDR2 reads YNFKEQ. Trimming shortened V by 1 base and J by 9 bases, and 19 bases separated the two germline ends.

This clonotype was counted at least ten times. The V gene is TRBV12-3 or TRBV12-4, the J gene TRBJ2-7; D might be TRBD2 (7 bases). The V end was cut by 3 bases, the J end by 5 bases, with 14 bases between. The CDR3 consists of 14 residues. CDR3: CASSLGGAEDEQYF. Written as DNA, the CDR3 is TGTGCCAGCAGTTTGGGGGGGGCCGAGGACGAGCAGTACTTC.

The chain carries TRBV5-1 and TRBJ2-7; D is perhaps TRBD1 (6 bases). The CDR3 length is 15 residues. CDR1 SGHRS and CDR2 YFSETQ come from the germline V gene. The V end lost 0 bases, the J end lost 4 bases, and 14 bases lay between the germline ends. This CDR3 reads CASSLAGDGTYEQYF. CDR3 DNA: TGCGCCAGCAGCTTGGCAGGGGACGGTACGTACGAGCAGTACTTC.

The sample holds many counts of this clonotype. The genes are TRBV12-3 or TRBV12-4 and TRBJ2-3; D is ambiguous. The CDR3 contains 17 residues. V lost 4 bases, J lost 3 bases, and 20 bases lay in between. The CDR3 reads CASSSHGRGEGTDTQYF. The CDR3 DNA is TGTGCCAGCAGTTCCCACGGACGTGGGGAAGGAACAGATACGCAGTATTTT.

This chain joins TRBV7-2 and TRBJ2-2; D uncertain. V was trimmed by 1 base and J by 7 bases, leaving 13 bases between them. CDR3 length equals 15 residues. Germline V gene sequence: CDR1 SGHTA, CDR2 FQGNSA. The CDR3 protein is CASSLVSSAGGELFF. Here the CDR3 DNA reads TGTGCCAGCAGCTTAGTTAGCTCCGCCGGCGGGGAGCTGTTTTTT. Full variable domain (outside the CDR3, taken from reference TRBV7-2 and TRBJ2-2): GAGVSQSPSNKVTEKGKDVELRCDPISGHTALYWYRQSLGQGLEFLIYFQGNSAPDKSGLPSDRFSAERTGGSVSTLTIQRTQQEDSAVYLCASSLVSSAGGELFFGEGSRLTVL.

This clonotype has just a few counts. CDR3 amino acids: CASSSGLTKNIQYF. DNA of the CDR3: TGCGCCAGCAGCTCGGGACTAACCAAAAACATTCAGTACTTC. The V and J genes are TRBV5-1 and TRBJ2-4; 7 bases are a match to TRBD2. Per the germline V gene, CDR1 is SGHRS and CDR2 is YFSETQ. Trimming at V came to 3 bases and at J to 2 bases, leaving 2 bases not matched to a gene. There are 14 residues in the CDR3.

This clonotype was seen a handful of times. The chain has TRBV6-1 and TRBJ2-1, with TRBD1 as a possible D gene (5 bases). V was cut by 11 bases and J by 5 bases, with 10 bases left in between. Germline CDR1 reads MNHNS; CDR2 reads SASEGT. The length of the CDR3 is 11 residues. The CDR3, as DNA: TGTGCCGCGACAGCGAACAATGAGCAGTTCTTC. This encodes CAATANNEQFF.

The rearrangement uses TRBV5-5 and TRBJ2-3; no firm D call. The end of the DNA is better explained by TRBJ1-5, so the J call may be wrong. CDR3 size: 13 residues. The germline V gene encodes CDR1 SGHKS and CDR2 YYEKEE (reference sequence). The CDR3 DNA reads TGTGCCAGCAGCCTCGGAAATACAGATACGCAGCATTTT. Its protein is CASSLGNTDTQHF.

Of note for this clonotype: A clone one base away is much larger, so this may be a read error. The gene calls are TRBV5-1 and TRBJ1-1, with D possibly being TRBD1 (5 bases). V lost 0 bases and J lost 2, with 14 bases in between. Germline CDR1 is SGHRS and CDR2 is YFSETQ. CDR3 size: 16 residues. The CDR3 here is CASSLAMGVINTEAFF. The CDR3 bases are TGCGCCAGCAGCTTGGCCATGGGGGTCATAAACACTGAAGCTTTCTTT. The variable domain in full, completed from reference TRBV5-1 and TRBJ1-1, reads KAGVTQTPRYLIKTRGQQVTLSCSPISGHRSVSWYQQTPGQGLQFLFEYFSETQRNKGNFPGRFSGRQFSNSRSEMNVSTLELGDSALYLCASSLAMGVINTEAFFGQGTRLTVV.

About this clonotype itself: Being one base from a much bigger clone, this may be a read error. The chain recombines TRBV7-2 with TRBJ2-1; 9 nucleotides match TRBD1. V dropped 5 bases and J dropped 6; count of bases not matched to a gene: 2. The CDR3 loop spans 13 amino acids. Looked up from germline, CDR1 is SGHTA and CDR2 is FQGNSA. DNA for the CDR3: TGTGCCAGCAGCCGGGACAGGGCCAATGAGCAGTTCTTC. Its protein is CASSRDRANEQFF.

Ten or more counts support this clonotype. The rearrangement uses TRBV5-1 and TRBJ1-1; unclear D gene. Germline assignment: CDR1 SGHRS and CDR2 YFSETQ. Trimming removed 5 bases at V and 8 bases at J, with 10 bases between. The CDR3 is 11 amino acids. In DNA, the CDR3 is TGCGCCAGCAGTAAGGACCGAGAAGCTTTCTTT. Its translation is CASSKDREAFF.